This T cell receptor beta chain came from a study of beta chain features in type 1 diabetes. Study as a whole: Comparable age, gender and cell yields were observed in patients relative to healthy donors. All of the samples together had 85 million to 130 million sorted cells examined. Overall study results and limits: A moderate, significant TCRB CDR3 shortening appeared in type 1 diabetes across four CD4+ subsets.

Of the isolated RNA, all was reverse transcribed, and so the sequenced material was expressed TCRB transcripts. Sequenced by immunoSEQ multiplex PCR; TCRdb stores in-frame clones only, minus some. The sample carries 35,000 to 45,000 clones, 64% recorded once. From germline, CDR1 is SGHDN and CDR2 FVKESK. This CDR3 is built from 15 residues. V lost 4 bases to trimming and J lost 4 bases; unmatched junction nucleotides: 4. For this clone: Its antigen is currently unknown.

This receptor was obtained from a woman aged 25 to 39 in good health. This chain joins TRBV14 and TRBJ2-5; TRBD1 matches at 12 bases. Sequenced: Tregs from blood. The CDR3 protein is CASSRDRGRGETQYF. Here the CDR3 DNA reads TGTGCCAGCAGCCGGGACAGGGGGCGCGGAGAGACCCAGTACTTC.